What follows is one T cell receptor (beta chain) and its context. The antigen is not known. Some clones are missing from TCRdb's copy, which holds only in-frame ones; the method was immunoSEQ multiplex PCR. The profile shows roughly 150,000 clones, about 90% of them singletons. This sample was included in a study of T cell responses to AZD1222 COVID-19 vaccine. Germline values: CDR1 WNHNN, CDR2 SYGVQD (reference sequence). J lost 6 bases, V lost 2 bases, and 9 bases had no gene match. The CDR3 spans 16 residues. General study points: Variant regions that are unmutated are reportedly the target of nearly half of spike-specific TCRs.

The origin of this receptor is an adult in good health. J is TRBJ2-1 and V is TRBV10-1; TRBD1 aligns across 8 bases. Specimen: peripheral blood, collected on day 0 of AZD1222 vaccination. Here the CDR3 reads CASSERAGGAGNEQFF. CDR3 bases: TGCGCCAGCAGTGAGAGGGCAGGGGGCGCGGGCAATGAGCAGTTCTTC.